The 25 T cell receptor beta chains below come from one sample, sequenced in a study of shared clonotypes between healthy human individuals. Assay: immunoSEQ multiplex PCR; the TCRdb copy retains only in-frame clones and omits some. The sample yields roughly 1 million clones, 65% to 80% seen once. Sequencing was performed on memory CD4+ T cells sorted from blood. Subset of the sample: CD45RA-negative fraction. These receptors came from a man between 18 and 29 years old in good health.

The CDR3 sequence: CASSSGQFTDTQYF. As DNA, the CDR3 is TGTGCCAGCAGCTCCGGACAGTTCACAGATACGCAGTATTTT. The chain uses TRBV6-5 and TRBJ2-3, with D possibly matching TRBD1 (6 bases). This CDR3 spans 14 amino acids. V dropped 6 bases and J dropped 2 bases, with 12 bases sitting between them. Germline-derived CDR1 and CDR2 are MNHEY and SVGAGI.

V is TRBV2 and J is TRBJ1-1; D gene unclear. The CDR3 loop spans 14 amino acids. Germline-derived CDR1 and CDR2 are SNHLY and FYNNEI. The V gene lost 5 bases and the J gene lost 1 base, with 11 bases spanning the gap. DNA of the CDR3: TGTGCCAGCAGTCAACTACATTCGAACACTGAAGCTTTCTTT. It translates to CASSQLHSNTEAFF.

The chain couples TRBV18 to TRBJ1-1, with 9 positions matching TRBD1. Germline V gene data show CDR1 as KGHSH and CDR2 as LQKENI. Trimming removed 4 bases from V and 3 bases from J; junction bases left unmatched: 3. The CDR3 totals 14 residues. The DNA of the CDR3 is TGTGCCAGCTCACAGGGACAGGGCCACACTGAAGCTTTCTTT. Translated: CASSQGQGHTEAFF.

This clone was recorded only once. The chain recombines TRBV6-1 with TRBJ1-5; the D gene is possibly TRBD1 (6 bases). V gave up 7 bases and J gave up 3 bases, with 16 bases separating them. The germline V gene encodes CDR1 MNHNS and CDR2 SASEGT. The CDR3 totals 15 residues. CDR3 loop: CASTKGDTHNQPQHF. The DNA of the CDR3 is TGTGCCAGCACCAAAGGGGACACTCACAATCAGCCCCAGCATTTT.

This clone was counted only a few times. The junction differs from germline at one of its ends, possibly a read error. This chain joins TRBV5-1 and TRBJ1-3; D is possibly TRBD1 (6 bases). This CDR3 comprises 15 residues. The germline V gene has CDR1 SGHRS and CDR2 YFSETQ. CDR3: CASSLRGTAGSTIYF. Written as DNA, the CDR3 is TGCGCCAGCAGCTTGAGGGGGACCGCTGGAAGCACCATATATTTT. The complete variable domain, with remaining parts taken from reference TRBV5-1 and TRBJ1-3, reads KAGVTQTPRYLIKTRGQQVTLSCSPISGHRSVSWYQQTPGQGLQFLFEYFSETQRNKGNFPGRFSGRQFSNSRSEMNVSTLELGDSALYLCASSLRGTAGSTIYFGEGSWLTVV.

The chain has TRBV15 and TRBJ1-2; D might be TRBD1 (6 bases). Trimming pared 6 bases from V and 5 bases from J, leaving 13 bases between. The germline V gene encodes CDR1 LNHNV and CDR2 YYDKDF (reference sequence). The CDR3 totals 13 residues. CDR3 sequence reads: CATRVGAGYGYTF. CDR3 nucleotide sequence: TGTGCCACCAGGGTGGGGGCCGGGTATGGCTACACCTTC.

This sequence joins TRBV6-1 and TRBJ1-2, with a possible D match to TRBD1 (5 bases). Per the germline V gene, CDR1 is MNHNS and CDR2 is SASEGT. V was trimmed by 2 bases and J by 4 bases, leaving 14 bases between them. CDR3 length: 15 residues. This CDR3 is CASSEKGFSSYGYTF. CDR3 in DNA: TGTGCCAGCAGTGAAAAGGGGTTCTCTAGCTATGGCTACACCTTC.

The V and J genes are TRBV10-1 and TRBJ2-1; D is tentatively TRBD1 or TRBD2 (5 bases each). The V and J ends lost 6 bases and 12 bases respectively, with 18 bases between them. The CDR3 consists of 13 residues. Germline V CDR1 and CDR2: WNHNN, SYGVQD (reference sequence). The CDR3 DNA follows: TGCGCCAGCAGGGCAACACACCTTGGGGGGCAGTTCTTC. Its translation: CASRATHLGGQFF.

The chain's CDR3 is CASSSPGQGMDEQYF. The CDR3 coding sequence is TGTGCCAGCAGTTCCCCGGGACAGGGGATGGACGAGCAGTACTTC. This chain uses TRBV28 with TRBJ2-7; 10 bases fit TRBD1. The length of the CDR3 is 15 residues. Germline V lookup: CDR1 MDHEN, CDR2 SYDVKM. V lost 4 bases to trimming and J lost 5 bases; unmatched junction nucleotides: 8.

The J gene is TRBJ2-6, the V gene TRBV28; possibly TRBD1 for D (5 bases). This CDR3 region has 18 residues. Trimming took off 5 bases at V and 1 base at J, with 18 bases between the two ends. Germline V gene data show CDR1 as MDHEN and CDR2 as SYDVKM. The CDR3 is CASSPPNPGASGANVLTF. As DNA, the CDR3 is TGTGCCAGCAGTCCCCCAAACCCTGGGGCTTCTGGGGCCAACGTCCTGACTTTC.

The chain carries TRBV10-3 and TRBJ2-5; tentatively, D is TRBD2 (6 bases). V was shortened by 6 bases and J by 5 bases, with 19 bases between the two germline ends. The CDR3 length is 15 residues. Germline CDR1 and CDR2: ENHRY and SYGVKD. The CDR3 is CAIRKTGTEGETQYF. DNA of the CDR3: TGTGCCATCAGAAAAACCGGGACGGAGGGGGAGACCCAGTACTTC.

The chain recombines TRBV7-9 with TRBJ1-4; 12 positions agree with TRBD1. V dropped 5 bases and J dropped 8; count of bases not matched to a gene: 6. CDR3 length: 15 amino acids. Germline lookup yields CDR1 SEHNR and CDR2 FQNEAQ (reference sequence). The DNA for the CDR3 is TGTGCCAGCAGCCCGGGACAGGGGGCGCGGGAAAAACTGTTTTTT. It translates to CASSPGQGAREKLFF.

This chain joins TRBV5-1 and TRBJ1-3, with D unresolved. This CDR3 has 16 amino acids. V gave up 0 bases and J gave up 0 bases, with 10 bases separating them. The germline V gene has CDR1 SGHRS and CDR2 YFSETQ. CDR3 region: CASSLALLNSGNTIYF. The CDR3 DNA is TGCGCCAGCAGCTTGGCCTTACTGAACTCTGGAAACACCATATATTTT.

The chain carries TRBV6-1 and TRBJ1-5, with D perhaps matching TRBD1 (6 bases). Trimming pared 10 bases from V and 7 bases from J, leaving 20 bases between. The CDR3 is 14 residues long. The germline CDR1 and CDR2 sequences are MNHNS and SASEGT. In nucleotides, the CDR3 is TGTGCCACCCTAAAGGAAGGGGGGGCACAGCCCCAGCATTTT. It encodes CATLKEGGAQPQHF.

The rearrangement links TRBV6-1 to TRBJ2-2; 10 bases line up with TRBD2. J lost 7 bases, V lost 4 bases, and 3 bases had no gene match. This CDR3 spans 14 amino acids. Germline V gene sequence: CDR1 MNHNS, CDR2 SASEGT. Here the CDR3 reads CASSGTSGFGELFF. In DNA, the CDR3 is TGTGCCAGCAGTGGGACTAGCGGTTTCGGGGAGCTGTTTTTT.

This clone was recorded a few times. The sample carries other DNA sequences with the same CDR3. The J gene is TRBJ2-7, the V gene TRBV5-1; no clear D. The CDR3 contains 13 residues. The V end lost 1 base, the J end lost 1 base, and 6 bases lay between the germline ends. Germline CDR1 reads SGHRS; CDR2 reads YFSETQ. The chain's CDR3 is CASSLLSSYEQYF. The CDR3 coding sequence is TGCGCCAGCAGCTTGCTCAGTTCCTACGAGCAGTACTTC.

V and J are TRBV5-1 and TRBJ1-6; 7 bases line up with TRBD1. The CDR3 covers 12 residues. The junction had 5 bases not matched to a gene; V was cut back by 3 bases and J by 14 bases. CDR1 SGHRS and CDR2 YFSETQ come from the germline V gene. CDR3 loop: CASSSGTESLHF. DNA for the CDR3: TGCGCCAGCAGCTCAGGGACAGAATCCCTCCACTTT.

Points on this clone: Sequence at one end of the junction differs from germline and may be a read error. V is TRBV5-1 and J is TRBJ1-1; TRBD1 aligns across 7 bases. The germline gives CDR1 SGHRS, CDR2 YFSETQ. The CDR3 contains 14 residues. The CDR3 region has the DNA TGCGCCAGCACCCTGGGACAGCTGAACGCTGAAGCTTTCTTT. Amino acids: CASTLGQLNAEAFF.

The chain couples TRBV20-1 to TRBJ2-7; D gene unclear. Germline V gene data show CDR1 as DFQATT and CDR2 as SNEGSKA (reference sequence). V lost 4 bases to trimming and J lost 5 bases, with 9 bases between them. This CDR3 is 11 amino acids long. CDR3 loop: CSAILPNEQYF. Here the CDR3 DNA reads TGCAGTGCTATTTTACCCAACGAGCAGTACTTC.

The chain has TRBV15 and TRBJ2-5; D might be TRBD2 (7 bases). This CDR3 contains 16 residues. The V gene lost 0 bases and the J gene lost 2 bases, with 13 bases spanning the gap. The germline CDR1 and CDR2 sequences are LNHNV and YYDKDF (reference sequence). CDR3 nucleotide sequence: TGTGCCACCAGCAGAGAAGGGGGGGGAGGGCAAGAGACCCAGTACTTC. Amino acid sequence: CATSREGGGGQETQYF.

J is TRBJ2-1 and V is TRBV6-6; D not certain. The CDR3 totals 14 residues. From germline, CDR1 is MNHNY and CDR2 SVGAGI (reference sequence). Trimming cost V 5 bases and J 8 bases, with 16 bases left between them. CDR3 loop: CASSLWLGGDEQFF. Written as DNA, the CDR3 is TGTGCCAGCAGTCTCTGGCTCGGTGGGGATGAGCAGTTCTTC.

The CDR3 sequence is CASYRGDNQPQHF. The CDR3 nucleotides read TGTGCCAGCTACAGGGGGGACAATCAGCCCCAGCATTTT. This rearrangement joins TRBV5-8 to TRBJ1-5; 8 positions agree with TRBD1. Germline CDR1 SGHTS, CDR2 YDEGEE. This CDR3 comprises 13 residues. V lost 7 bases to trimming and J lost 3 bases; unmatched junction nucleotides: 3.

The chain employs TRBV2 and TRBJ1-3; the D is unclear. Trimming pared 6 bases from V and 7 bases from J, leaving 10 bases between. Germline values: CDR1 SNHLY, CDR2 FYNNEI. This CDR3 has 12 amino acids. The CDR3 coding sequence is TGTGCCAGCAGCATGCAGCGGAACACCATATATTTT. It yields the protein CASSMQRNTIYF.

Remarks on this clone: The same CDR3 arises from other DNA sequences in this sample as well. This chain links TRBV5-1 with TRBJ2-7, with a tentative D call TRBD1 (5 bases). Per germline, CDR1 SGHRS and CDR2 YFSETQ. V lost 2 bases and J 3 bases, leaving 12 bases between the germline ends. The CDR3 sequence is 14 residues long. The CDR3 loop is CASSLGQGNYEQYF. The CDR3 nucleotides are TGCGCCAGCAGCTTAGGGCAGGGAAACTACGAGCAGTACTTC.

The gene calls are TRBV5-1 and TRBJ2-5; the D is unclear. Germline values: CDR1 SGHRS, CDR2 YFSETQ. The CDR3 consists of 14 residues. Between the trimmed V and J ends, which lost 4 bases and 2 bases, there was a span of 12 bases. CDR3 amino acids: CASSPLVGQETQYF. CDR3 in DNA: TGCGCCAGCAGCCCCTTAGTCGGTCAAGAGACCCAGTACTTC. The full variable domain, rest sourced from reference TRBV5-1 and TRBJ2-5, is KAGVTQTPRYLIKTRGQQVTLSCSPISGHRSVSWYQQTPGQGLQFLFEYFSETQRNKGNFPGRFSGRQFSNSRSEMNVSTLELGDSALYLCASSPLVGQETQYFGPGTRLLVL.